These 26 T cell receptor beta chains came from one sample sequenced in a study of blood T cells in healthy people across ages. It was with a sample-barcoded 5' primer and a J-beta primer mix that a second PCR of about 6 to 12 cycles was run. TCRdb called the 5' RACE reads again in MiXCR, with one record for every CDR3 protein. The sample holds about 290,000 distinct CDR3 sequences; about 25% are singletons and the top ten take around 30%. What was sequenced was blood. These receptors came from a woman aged 70 to 79 in good health.

This sequence joins TRBV5-1 and TRBJ2-5; unclear D gene. This CDR3 comprises 14 residues. Trimming pared 4 bases from V and 0 bases from J, leaving 10 bases between. CDR1 is SGHRS and CDR2 is YFSETQ in the germline V gene. CDR3 amino acids: CASSAAHNQETQYF. The CDR3 DNA sequence: TGCGCCAGCAGCGCCGCACATAACCAAGAGACCCAGTACTTC. The full variable domain, completed using reference TRBV5-1 and TRBJ2-5, is KAGVTQTPRYLIKTRGQQVTLSCSPISGHRSVSWYQQTPGQGLQFLFEYFSETQRNKGNFPGRFSGRQFSNSRSEMNVSTLELGDSALYLCASSAAHNQETQYFGPGTRLLVL.

This rearrangement joins TRBV7-6 to TRBJ2-1; 11 nucleotides match TRBD2. V dropped 5 bases and J dropped 0; count of bases not matched to a gene: 3. Germline loops: CDR1 SGHVS, CDR2 FNYEAQ. The CDR3 runs to 16 residues. CDR3 sequence (DNA): TGTGCCAGCAGCGTAGGACTAGCGGGCTCCTACAATGAGCAGTTCTTC. Translation gives CASSVGLAGSYNEQFF.

The chain carries TRBV28 and TRBJ2-1, with a tentative D call TRBD2 (5 bases). The J call may be faulty, since TRBJ2-7 better matches the DNA end. The CDR3 length is 11 residues. Germline assignment: CDR1 MDHEN and CDR2 SYDVKM. In DNA form, the CDR3 reads TGTGCCAGCAGTTCCGGACTCCGGCAGTACTTC. Translating it yields CASSSGLRQYF.

The gene calls are TRBV7-2 and TRBJ2-1, with 7 bases matching TRBD1. Trimming removed 5 bases from V and 5 bases from J; junction bases left unmatched: 9. The CDR3 consists of 15 residues. CDR1 and CDR2 from the germline V gene are SGHTA and FQGNSA. CDR3 DNA: TGTGCCAGCAGCATACTCGGGACAGCTAACAATGAGCAGTTCTTC. This gives the protein CASSILGTANNEQFF.

This clonotype was seen more than once but under ten times. V gene TRBV7-2 combines with J gene TRBJ2-7; 10 bases line up with TRBD2. CDR1 is SGHTA, CDR2 FQGNSA, per germline. The CDR3 extends over 13 amino acids. Trimming removed 5 bases from V and 6 bases from J; junction bases left unmatched: 4. In nucleotides, the CDR3 is TGTGCCAGCAGCCCCCGACTAGCGGGCGAGCAGTACTTC. Its translation: CASSPRLAGEQYF.

J is TRBJ1-3 and V is TRBV28, with D hard to call. The CDR3 has 14 amino acids. V lost 5 bases to trimming and J lost 0 bases, with 8 bases between them. Germline loops: CDR1 MDHEN, CDR2 SYDVKM. In DNA, the CDR3 is TGTGCCAGCAGTCACGACCCCTCTGGAAACACCATATATTTT. Translation gives CASSHDPSGNTIYF.

The V call is TRBV6-5, the J call TRBJ2-5, with 9 bases aligning to TRBD2. The last part of the DNA fits TRBJ2-1 better; the J call may be wrong. The germline V gene has CDR1 MNHEY and CDR2 SVGAGI. The CDR3 loop spans 16 amino acids. In nucleotides, the CDR3 is TGTGCCAGCAGTTACTCGGGCGGGAGGGCCCGGAAGGAGCAGTTCTTC. This translates into CASSYSGGRARKEQFF.

This clonotype was seen a few times. The chain carries TRBV3-1 and TRBJ2-7, with 7 bases matching TRBD2. This CDR3 comprises 14 residues. From germline, CDR1 is LGHDT and CDR2 YNNKEL (reference sequence). The trim removed 0 bases at V and 4 bases at J, leaving 3 bases unmatched. CDR3 sequence: CASSQDGAGYEQYF. The CDR3 DNA is TGTGCCAGCAGCCAAGATGGAGCGGGGTACGAGCAGTACTTC.

This chain connects TRBV5-1 to TRBJ2-7, with D unresolved. The CDR3 is 14 residues long. Germline lookup yields CDR1 SGHRS and CDR2 YFSETQ. V lost 7 bases to trimming and J lost 2 bases, with 16 bases between them. CDR3 sequence reads: CASQMDASTYEQYF. The CDR3 DNA follows: TGCGCCAGCCAAATGGACGCCAGCACCTACGAGCAGTACTTC.

This clonotype was detected only a few times. The CDR3: CAGGETGVGEKLFF. In DNA form, the CDR3 reads TGTGCCGGTGGGGAAACGGGGGTGGGTGAAAAACTGTTTTTT. This chain links TRBV27 with TRBJ1-4, with a possible D match to TRBD1 (5 bases). The germline gives CDR1 MNHEY, CDR2 SMNVEV (reference sequence). Trimming stripped 11 bases from V and 7 bases from J, with 20 bases between. The CDR3 loop spans 14 amino acids.

This chain uses TRBV7-8 with TRBJ2-1; the D is unclear. V lost 5 bases to trimming and J lost 4 bases, with 15 bases between them. The CDR3 extends over 15 amino acids. Germline CDR1 SGHVS, CDR2 FQNEAQ. CDR3 coding DNA: TGTGCCAGCAGCCCTCTCCCCAAACAATACAATGAGCAGTTCTTC. Its translation: CASSPLPKQYNEQFF.

The chain has TRBV25-1 and TRBJ2-6; possibly TRBD2 for D (7 bases). V lost 5 bases, J lost 0 bases, and 20 bases lay in between. The CDR3 is 19 residues long. CDR1 is MGHDK and CDR2 is SYGVNS in the germline V gene. CDR3 DNA sequence: TGTGCCAGCAGTCCCCTGAAGGCGGGGGCAAGCTCTGGGGCCAACGTCCTGACTTTC. This encodes CASSPLKAGASSGANVLTF.

This clonotype was observed at least ten times. The chain employs TRBV20-1 and TRBJ1-4; 8 positions match TRBD1. The CDR3 contains 14 residues. Germline lookup yields CDR1 DFQATT and CDR2 SNEGSKA (reference sequence). With V trimmed by 5 bases and J by 5 bases, 7 bases remained unmatched. CDR3 DNA sequence: TGCAGTGCTGAAGACAGGGGTGGGAATGAAAAACTGTTTTTT. Protein product: CSAEDRGGNEKLFF.

The chain links TRBV28 to TRBJ1-6; D is perhaps TRBD1 (6 bases). Germline CDR1 is MDHEN and CDR2 is SYDVKM. This CDR3 contains 12 residues. The CDR3 DNA sequence: TGTGGCACAGGGAGTGCGGATTCACCCCTCCACTTT. Translated, it gives CGTGSADSPLHF.

This sequence joins TRBV9 and TRBJ1-4; tentative D call: TRBD1 (6 bases). The germline V and J ends were trimmed by 4 bases and 5 bases, with 15 bases remaining between them. The CDR3 is 15 residues long. CDR1 is SGDLS, CDR2 YYNGEE, per germline. CDR3 sequence (DNA): TGTGCCAGCAGCCCGAGAAGGGGGGGGAATGAAAAACTGTTTTTT. This gives the protein CASSPRRGGNEKLFF.

For this clonotype: A read error is likely, as this CDR3 ends without the conserved phenylalanine or tryptophan. The V and J genes are TRBV10-3 and TRBJ2-1, with 9 nucleotides matching TRBD2. The CDR3 extends over 15 amino acids. With 3 bases clipped from V and 6 bases from J, the junction kept 6 bases outside the gene matches. Germline CDR1 reads ENHRY; CDR2 reads SYGVKD. The CDR3, as DNA: TGTGCCATCAGTGATGCGGGAGGGTTGGGCAATGAGCAGTTCTCC. Protein: CAISDAGGLGNEQFS.

A few counts support this clonotype. The V gene is TRBV29-1, the J gene TRBJ2-5; 9 positions match TRBD2. The J call could be wrong; TRBJ2-1 is a better fit for the DNA end. In germline, CDR1 is SQVTM, CDR2 ANQGSEA. The CDR3 loop spans 15 amino acids. The CDR3: CSVEDRASGRHEQFF. Here the CDR3 DNA reads TGCAGCGTTGAAGATCGGGCCAGCGGGAGGCATGAGCAGTTCTTC.

J is TRBJ1-1 and V is TRBV7-2, with D perhaps TRBD1 (5 bases). Trimming removed 3 bases at V and 2 bases at J, with 10 bases between. Germline values: CDR1 SGHTA, CDR2 FQGNSA. This CDR3 is 14 amino acids long. Here the CDR3 reads CASSFSGVNTEAFF. CDR3 bases: TGTGCCAGCAGCTTTTCGGGGGTTAACACTGAAGCTTTCTTT.

This clonotype was seen a few times. V and J are TRBV4-1 and TRBJ2-7; D gene unclear. Trimming cost V 1 base and J 9 bases, with 16 bases left between them. CDR1 MGHRA and CDR2 YSYEKL come from the germline V gene. CDR3 length equals 14 residues. CDR3: CASSQGSNRLGQYF. CDR3 sequence (DNA): TGCGCCAGCAGCCAAGGTTCAAATCGACTTGGGCAGTACTTC.

The chain links TRBV20-1 to TRBJ2-1; a weak D match, TRBD2 (5 bases). Trimming stripped 2 bases from V and 6 bases from J, with 17 bases between. Germline values: CDR1 DFQATT, CDR2 SNEGSKA (reference sequence). The CDR3 contains 15 residues. Here the CDR3 DNA reads TGCAGTGCTAGAAGCCCAGGCGCGGGTGGCAATGAGCAGTTCTTC. This gives the protein CSARSPGAGGNEQFF.

This clonotype was recorded many times. This chain links TRBV29-1 with TRBJ2-7, with D unclear. Germline V gives CDR1 SQVTM, CDR2 ANQGSEA. This CDR3 region has 12 residues. V dropped 4 bases and J dropped 0 bases, with 7 bases sitting between them. CDR3 sequence: CSVVKGSYEQYF. In DNA form, the CDR3 reads TGCAGCGTTGTGAAGGGCTCCTACGAGCAGTACTTC.

The rearrangement joins TRBV7-2 to TRBJ2-1; D not resolved. The J call is uncertain, as TRBJ2-5 better fits the DNA end. There are 12 residues in the CDR3. CDR1 SGHTA and CDR2 FQGNSA come from the germline V gene. CDR3 sequence: CASSRPLRTQYF. CDR3 DNA sequence: TGTGCCAGCAGCCGACCCCTGAGGACCCAGTACTTC.

The CDR3 loop reads CASSYPSGRSEQFF. The CDR3 nucleotides are TGTGCCAGCAGTTACCCTAGCGGGAGATCCGAGCAGTTCTTC. This chain connects TRBV6-2 or TRBV6-3 to TRBJ2-1; TRBD2 aligns across 10 bases. The CDR3 covers 14 residues. V shed 2 bases, J shed 10 bases, and the junction held 5 bases outside the gene matches. The germline gives CDR1 MNHEY, CDR2 SVGEGT.

For this clonotype: In this CDR3 the conserved last residue, phenylalanine or tryptophan, is missing, so a read error is likely. The chain couples TRBV20-1 to TRBJ2-1; 7 bases align to TRBD2. V was clipped by 6 bases and J by 8 bases; unmatched bases: 10. The CDR3 is 13 amino acids. Germline V gene data show CDR1 as DFQATT and CDR2 as SNEGSKA (reference sequence). This CDR3 reads CSAGREPFDEQFL. In DNA, the CDR3 is TGCAGTGCGGGGCGGGAGCCTTTTGATGAGCAGTTCCTC.

The chain is built from TRBV20-1 and TRBJ2-5, with D possibly being TRBD2 (5 bases). CDR1 is DFQATT and CDR2 is SNEGSKA in the germline V gene (reference sequence). CDR3 size: 16 residues. Trimming stripped 6 bases from V and 2 bases from J, with 22 bases between. Here the CDR3 reads CSAPGDTIGPQETQYF. In DNA, the CDR3 is TGCAGTGCGCCCGGGGATACTATCGGGCCTCAAGAGACCCAGTACTTC.

This chain links TRBV7-2 with TRBJ2-7; no reliable D call. Trimming shortened V by 5 bases and J by 2 bases, and 7 bases separated the two germline ends. The length of the CDR3 is 12 residues. Germline V lookup: CDR1 SGHTA, CDR2 FQGNSA. The CDR3 DNA reads as TGTGCCAGCAGCCTCTTTCCCTACGAGCAGTACTTC. It codes for CASSLFPYEQYF.